This paragraph reports one T cell receptor (beta chain). Its antigen is unidentified. The data were taken from a study of identical twins. Study-wide results and caveats: The abundant beta clonotypes from cord blood had fewer insertions, and memory repertoires had none of this.

Germline CDR1 and CDR2: KGHSH and LQKENI. This CDR3 is 16 amino acids long. V shed 2 bases, J shed 1 base, and the junction held 2 bases outside the gene matches. In TCRdb, the 5' RACE reads were re-called with MiXCR into one record per CDR3 protein. Counted here are a few hundred thousand distinct CDR3 sequences, 9.6% occurring once; the ten biggest clones make up around 3%. The sample was also reused in another study, on yellow fever vaccine responses in identical twins.

The chain links TRBV18 to TRBJ2-2; TRBD2 matches 9 bases. Source material: PBMCs. This receptor was identified in a young woman in good health. The CDR3 is CASSPVLAGNTGELFF. For the CDR3, the DNA is TGTGCCAGCTCACCAGTACTAGCGGGGAACACCGGGGAGCTGTTTTTT.